This TCR beta chain was sequenced during a study of T-cell memory formation after mild COVID-19 (dated by TCRdb to the early 2020s). Describing the broader study: TCR sequence clusters from the two donors were found to be largely donor specific. In a couple of donors, T-cell clones that expanded and contracted after mild COVID-19 were followed by sequencing TCRalpha and TCRbeta repertoires longitudinally. Two young, previously healthy adult volunteers made up the cohort, one male and one female. The full study reports these points: Clones contracting from day 15 to 85 had balanced CD4/CD8 phenotypes, while a second wave expanding from day 15 to 37 was biased towards CD4+. Some responding clones were detected in pre-infection memory, which suggested that pre-existing cross-reactive memory T cells had joined the SARS-CoV-2 response. Contracting CD4+ clones turned up mainly in the CM and EM memory subsets, whereas EMRA was where CD8+ clones were enriched. The study included only a couple of mild cases, and larger cohorts that include severe cases with pre-infection samples were judged to be necessary. The second-wave clones that peaked on day 37 were not confirmed to be SARS-CoV-2 specific.

Sequencing relied on an Illumina NovaSeq 6000. cDNA libraries for TCRalpha and TCRbeta were prepared by 5'RACE using constant-segment primers, with sample barcodes and unique molecular identifiers added. RNA was extracted from every sample with Trizol reagent. Libraries were amplified in two PCR steps, with a second sample barcode and Illumina TruSeq adapters added in the second step. Libraries were sequenced on an Illumina NovaSeq with 2 x 150 bp paired-end reads. In the authors' own workflow: Reads were demultiplexed and collapsed into UMI-guided consensus sequences with migec v1.2.7. Using mixcr v2.1.11, UMI consensuses were aligned to TRA and TRB V and J templates and then assembled into clonotypes. A clonotype was counted as expanded or contracted only if both edgeR and NoisET called the change significant, with noise models trained on biological replicates. For edgeR calls, the thresholds were a false discovery rate-adjusted p below 0.01 and a log2 fold-change of 1. As an exploratory analysis of dynamics, PCA with hierarchical clustering was applied to max-normalized trajectories of the 1000 most abundant clonotypes. The CD4 or CD8 phenotype of responding clones was assigned using the separately sequenced CD4+ and CD8+ repertoires. TCRdb trimmed public reads at Q25 via fastp, called clones via MiXCR and kept in-frame beta chains. CDR3 protein duplicates are merged, each entry listing the most common genes and DNA. These V and J calls are TCRdb output, not the study's own analysis. The sample yields around 250,000 distinct CDR3 sequences; 7.5% to 10% were counted once. Around 21% of the sample belongs to the ten largest clones.

Ficoll-Paque density gradient centrifugation was used to isolate PBMCs. Regarding this clonotype: This clone's antigen is unknown. No quality values exist for individual bases; no much larger clone is one base distant.

Relative to germline, V is missing 3 bases and J is missing 4 bases, with 5 bases of the junction outside any gene match. CDR1 WSHSY and CDR2 SAAADI are derived from the germline V gene. CDR3 length: 15 amino acids, cysteine to phenylalanine. Only CDR3 DNA is held: 45 bases, read in frame from base 1. Sequences were obtained from PBMCs or a T cell subset sorted from them (not recorded which). The TCR comes from a man aged 18 to 35 who had mild COVID-19 (a few samples of this study predate the infection). The sample titles of this study are shuffled in the database, so cell type and time point are left out; the donor was told from shared clones. The chain uses TRBV10-2 and TRBJ2-5; 10 bases in the junction line up with TRBD2. For the CDR3, the sequence is CASSEKAGGAETQYF. Here is the DNA: TGCGCCAGCAGTGAAAAAGCGGGGGGGGCAGAGACCCAGTACTTC.